Below are 14 T cell receptor beta chains sequenced from a single sample in a study of blood T cell repertoires in COVID-19. The assay was immunoSEQ multiplex PCR, and TCRdb's table has in-frame clones only and misses some. This sample has about 190,000 clones; approximately 90% occur once, and the top ten carry 6%. Input material: peripheral blood. Source of these receptors: a man in his forties with active or convalescent COVID-19.

The chain uses TRBV2 and TRBJ1-5; no definite D call. The germline gives CDR1 SNHLY, CDR2 FYNNEI. CDR3 length: 14 residues. V dropped 2 bases and J dropped 0 bases, with 5 bases sitting between them. As DNA, the CDR3 is TGTGCCAGCAGTGAATCTCTTAGCAATCAGCCCCAGCATTTT. Amino acids: CASSESLSNQPQHF.

This clone was observed a handful of times. The chain has TRBV29-1 and TRBJ1-1, with D perhaps matching TRBD1 (5 bases). Germline CDR1 is SQVTM and CDR2 is ANQGSEA. The CDR3 length is 12 residues. The V end was cut by 4 bases, the J end by 6 bases, with 12 bases between. CDR3 bases: TGCAGCGTTGTTCAGGGTCGCGCTGAAGCTTTCTTT. Its protein is CSVVQGRAEAFF.

The chain combines TRBV29-1 with TRBJ2-5, with TRBD2 matching 11 bases. Germline V gene lookup returns CDR1 SQVTM and CDR2 ANQGSEA. Losses at the gene ends were 8 bases for V and 1 base for J; bases not matched to a gene: 9. The CDR3 consists of 15 residues. DNA for the CDR3: TGCAGCATCAATCTAGCGGGAGGATTCCAAGAGACCCAGTACTTC. Encoded protein: CSINLAGGFQETQYF.

This chain uses TRBV11-3 with TRBJ1-5; D is undetermined. The V gene's germline CDR1 is SGHNT and CDR2 YENEEA. Between the trimmed V and J ends, which lost 3 bases and 7 bases, there was a span of 10 bases. The CDR3 extends over 13 amino acids. The CDR3 sequence is CASSLHFEQPQHF. The CDR3 nucleotides read TGTGCCAGCAGCTTGCATTTCGAGCAGCCCCAGCATTTT.

V is TRBV14 and J is TRBJ2-2; D gene unclear. In germline, CDR1 is SGHDN, CDR2 FVKESK. V dropped 3 bases and J dropped 8 bases, with 7 bases sitting between them. The CDR3 is 12 amino acids. CDR3 sequence (DNA): TGTGCCAGCAGCCATCCCCAGGGGGAGCTGTTTTTT. Translation: CASSHPQGELFF.

The gene calls are TRBV4-2 and TRBJ1-5, with D perhaps TRBD1 (5 bases). This CDR3 region has 15 residues. Germline values: CDR1 LGHNA, CDR2 YNFKEQ. V was pared by 0 bases and J by 7 bases, with 13 bases between. This CDR3 is CASSQDGQGGQPQHF. Here the CDR3 DNA reads TGTGCCAGCAGCCAAGATGGGCAGGGAGGCCAGCCCCAGCATTTT.

The V gene is TRBV12-5, the J gene TRBJ1-3; 7 positions match TRBD1. The ends lost 6 bases at V and 8 bases at J; junction bases unmatched: 10. The CDR3 spans 14 residues. Germline lookup yields CDR1 LGHNT and CDR2 FRNRAP. The CDR3 region has the DNA TGTGCTAGTGGACAGACAGGGAGAGCGGACACCATATATTTT. Residues: CASGQTGRADTIYF.

The genes are TRBV19 and TRBJ2-7, with 8 nucleotides matching TRBD2. The CDR3 runs to 16 residues. CDR1 is LNHDA, CDR2 SQIVND, per germline (reference sequence). V trimming: 3 bases; J trimming: 0 bases; junction bases outside the gene matches: 7. This CDR3 reads CASSIGGGRASYEQYF. The CDR3 region has the DNA TGTGCCAGTAGTATCGGGGGGGGACGGGCCTCCTACGAGCAGTACTTC.

As DNA, the CDR3 is TGTGCCAGCAGGGCATTACTAGCGGGGGTGTACGAGCAGTACTTC. As protein: CASRALLAGVYEQYF. The rearrangement uses TRBV2 and TRBJ2-7; 11 bases match TRBD2. Trimming removed 6 bases from V and 4 bases from J; junction bases left unmatched: 8. The CDR3 has 15 amino acids. CDR1 SNHLY and CDR2 FYNNEI come from the germline V gene.

The genes are TRBV11-2 and TRBJ2-7; TRBD1 aligns across 7 bases. With V trimmed by 5 bases and J by 3 bases, 10 bases remained unmatched. This CDR3 comprises 15 residues. Germline V CDR1 and CDR2: SGHAT, FQNNGV. In nucleotides, the CDR3 is TGTGCCAGCAGCCTGGGCTGGGACAGCGTCTACGAGCAGTACTTC. It encodes CASSLGWDSVYEQYF.

The rearrangement joins TRBV28 to TRBJ1-5, with D possibly being TRBD1 (6 bases). From germline, CDR1 is MDHEN and CDR2 SYDVKM. CDR3 size: 16 residues. V gave up 2 bases and J gave up 3 bases, with 14 bases separating them. The CDR3 DNA reads TGTGCCAGCAGTTTACAAACAGGGTACTACAATCAGCCCCAGCATTTT. The encoded protein is CASSLQTGYYNQPQHF.

The chain joins TRBV5-1 to TRBJ2-1; D not certain. V was trimmed by 4 bases and J by 6 bases, leaving 23 bases between them. Germline CDR1 is SGHRS and CDR2 is YFSETQ. CDR3 length equals 17 residues. CDR3: CASSVGRGGDEINEQFF. The CDR3 coding sequence is TGCGCCAGCAGCGTAGGTAGAGGTGGCGACGAGATCAATGAGCAGTTCTTC. Supplemented by reference TRBV5-1 and TRBJ2-1, the full variable domain reads KAGVTQTPRYLIKTRGQQVTLSCSPISGHRSVSWYQQTPGQGLQFLFEYFSETQRNKGNFPGRFSGRQFSNSRSEMNVSTLELGDSALYLCASSVGRGGDEINEQFFGPGTRLTVL.

V usage is TRBV9 and J usage is TRBJ2-5; the match to TRBD2 covers 9 bases. The CDR3 runs to 16 residues. Looked up from germline, CDR1 is SGDLS and CDR2 is YYNGEE. J was trimmed by 2 bases and V by 0 bases; bases with no gene match: 5. The CDR3 nucleotides read TGTGCCAGCAGCGTAGGGCTAGCGGGAAATCAAGAGACCCAGTACTTC. Encoded protein: CASSVGLAGNQETQYF.

This chain connects TRBV5-4 to TRBJ2-1; 7 bases line up with TRBD1. The junction had 11 bases not matched to a gene; V was cut back by 5 bases and J by 3 bases. Germline loops: CDR1 SGHNT, CDR2 YYREEE (reference sequence). The CDR3 has 16 residues. CDR3: CASSLIGGGFYNEQFF. The CDR3 region has the DNA TGTGCCAGCAGTCTCATAGGGGGCGGATTCTACAATGAGCAGTTCTTC.